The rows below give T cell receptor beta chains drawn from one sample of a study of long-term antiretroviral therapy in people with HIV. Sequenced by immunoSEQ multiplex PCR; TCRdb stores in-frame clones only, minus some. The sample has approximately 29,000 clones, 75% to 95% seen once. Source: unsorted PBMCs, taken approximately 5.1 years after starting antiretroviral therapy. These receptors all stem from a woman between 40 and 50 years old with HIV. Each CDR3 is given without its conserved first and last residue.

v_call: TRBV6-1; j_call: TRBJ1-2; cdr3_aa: ASTVRGPEYGYT
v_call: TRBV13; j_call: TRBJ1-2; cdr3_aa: ASSSRGLWEGYT
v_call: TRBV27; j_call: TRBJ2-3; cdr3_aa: ASGLDEDTQY
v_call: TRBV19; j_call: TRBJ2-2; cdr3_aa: ASMPSGRTLAGELF
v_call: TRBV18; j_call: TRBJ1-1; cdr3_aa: ASSPTGWNTEAF
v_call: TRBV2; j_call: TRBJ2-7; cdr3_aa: ASSEPSGASYEQY
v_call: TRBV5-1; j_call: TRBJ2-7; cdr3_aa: ASSMGQGSHEQY
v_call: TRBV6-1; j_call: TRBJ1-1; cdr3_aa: ASSVQGTEAF
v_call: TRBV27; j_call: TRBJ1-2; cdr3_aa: ASAVSQVGYGYT
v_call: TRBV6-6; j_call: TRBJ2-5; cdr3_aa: ASSYNARGPETQY
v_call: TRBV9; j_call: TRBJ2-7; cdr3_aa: ASSVGLSSPGQGFEQY
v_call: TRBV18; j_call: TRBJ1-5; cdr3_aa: ASSPQGTGGNQPQH
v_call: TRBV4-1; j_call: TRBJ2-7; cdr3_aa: ASSQETARSHEQY
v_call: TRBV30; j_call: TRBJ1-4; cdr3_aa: AWREGSNEKLF
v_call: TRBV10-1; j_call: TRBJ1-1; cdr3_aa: ASSESGLQAF
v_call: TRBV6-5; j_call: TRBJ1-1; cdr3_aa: ASSYSIEGTEAF
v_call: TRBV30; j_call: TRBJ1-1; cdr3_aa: AWSLSVRNTEAF
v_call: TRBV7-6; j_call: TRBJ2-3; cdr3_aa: ASSPRHGTSTDTQY
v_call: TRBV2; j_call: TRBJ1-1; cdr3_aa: ASTPPSTENTEAF
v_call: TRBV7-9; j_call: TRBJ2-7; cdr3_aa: ASSSLTSLLEQY
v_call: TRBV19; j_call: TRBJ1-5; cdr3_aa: ASSIYQNSNQPQH
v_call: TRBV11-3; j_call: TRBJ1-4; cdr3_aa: ASSRGQNNEKLF
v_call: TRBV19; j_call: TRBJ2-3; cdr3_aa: ASSNSGAQVY
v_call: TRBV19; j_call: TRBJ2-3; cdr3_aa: ASSIGGFGAGITDTQY
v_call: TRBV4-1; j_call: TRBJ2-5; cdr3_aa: ASSHIGQEETQY
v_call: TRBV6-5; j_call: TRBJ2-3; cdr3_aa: ASNRLAGSTDTQY
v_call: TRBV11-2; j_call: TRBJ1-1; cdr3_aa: ASSLGQTNTEAF
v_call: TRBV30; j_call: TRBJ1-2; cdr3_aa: AWSPRDRVYGYT
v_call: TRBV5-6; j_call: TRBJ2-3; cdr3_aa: ASSSTFAGADTQY
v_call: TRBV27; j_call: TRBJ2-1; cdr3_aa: ASRTVASAPGEQF
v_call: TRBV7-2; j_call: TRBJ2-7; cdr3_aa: ASSPSGTSAYEQY
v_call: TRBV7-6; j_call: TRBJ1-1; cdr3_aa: ASSPGGPEAF
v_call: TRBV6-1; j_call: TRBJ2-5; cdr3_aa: ASSEGGFQETQY
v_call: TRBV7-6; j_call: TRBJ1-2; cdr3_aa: ASSLDGQGRGGYT
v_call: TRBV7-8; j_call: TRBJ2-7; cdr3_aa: ASGDADRVEQY
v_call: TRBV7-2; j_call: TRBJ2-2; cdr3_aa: ASSFSGAGGELF
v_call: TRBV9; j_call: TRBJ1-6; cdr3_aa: ASSAGTGNSPLH
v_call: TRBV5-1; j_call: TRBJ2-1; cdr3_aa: ASSLVTEPGEQF
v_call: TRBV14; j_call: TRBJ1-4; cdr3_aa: ASSQLGGRNEKLF
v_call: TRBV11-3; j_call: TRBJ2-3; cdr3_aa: ASSLGGAATDTQY
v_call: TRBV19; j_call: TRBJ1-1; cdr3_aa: ASSMRGEGTEAF
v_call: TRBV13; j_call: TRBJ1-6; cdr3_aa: ASTKEASPLH
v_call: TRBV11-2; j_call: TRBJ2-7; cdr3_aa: ASSGETVGEQY
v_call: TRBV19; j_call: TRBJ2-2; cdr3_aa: ASSIEVLLPGELF
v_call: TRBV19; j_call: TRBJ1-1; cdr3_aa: ASSLRVWTEAF
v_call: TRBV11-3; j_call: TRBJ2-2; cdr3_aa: ASSFSGGKPGELF
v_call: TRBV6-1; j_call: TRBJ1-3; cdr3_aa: ASILVSGNTIY
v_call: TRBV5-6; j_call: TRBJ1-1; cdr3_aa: ASSFRGTATEAF
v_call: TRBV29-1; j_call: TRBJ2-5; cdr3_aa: SVEFGVQETQY
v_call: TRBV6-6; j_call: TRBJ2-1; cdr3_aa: ASSYSGGGTYNEQF
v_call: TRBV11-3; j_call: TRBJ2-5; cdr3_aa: ASSGQNQETQY
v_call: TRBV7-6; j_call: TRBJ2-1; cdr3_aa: ASSFTGTKDNEQF
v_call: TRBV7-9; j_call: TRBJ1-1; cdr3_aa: ASSPTYGGVNTEAF
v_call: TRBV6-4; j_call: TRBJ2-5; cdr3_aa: APRSRVAEAQY
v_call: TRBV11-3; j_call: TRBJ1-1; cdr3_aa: ASSSLKGAVTEAF
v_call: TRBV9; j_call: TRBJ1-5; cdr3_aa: ASSFSQDQPQH
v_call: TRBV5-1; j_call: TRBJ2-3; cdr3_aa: ASSRTGGTDTQY
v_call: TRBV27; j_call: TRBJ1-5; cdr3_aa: ASSLGTGDQPQH
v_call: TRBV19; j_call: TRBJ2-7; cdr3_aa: ASSPFVAGRGYEQY